This T cell receptor beta chain was sequenced for a study of blood T cells in healthy people across ages. Broader study findings: Considered underestimates were the diversity estimates obtained from one million T cells. Leaving the PBMCs unsorted stopped any conclusive comparison of naive versus antigen-experienced cells.

Using a J-beta primer mix together with a sample-barcoded 5' primer, a second PCR was run for roughly 6 to 12 cycles. MiXCR, applied by TCRdb to the 5' RACE reads, yields one record per CDR3 protein. The sample carries approximately 760,000 distinct CDR3 sequences, roughly 25% recorded once. Regarding this clonotype: Its antigen is undetermined.

Germline values: CDR1 SEHNR, CDR2 FQNEAQ (reference sequence). Trimming stripped 11 bases from V and 0 bases from J, with 14 bases between. The CDR3 covers 13 residues. Another study also made use of these data, one on T cells of mothers and their children.

This chain links TRBV7-9 with TRBJ2-7; D possibly matches TRBD1 or TRBD2 (5 bases each). The TCR originated in a boy between 10 and 17 years old in good health. Sequencing input: blood. DNA for the CDR3: TGTGCCTCCAAAGGGGAGCCCTCCTACGAGCAGTACTTC. Its translation is CASKGEPSYEQYF.